This T cell receptor (beta chain) was obtained from a study of identical twins' blood T cells. Each TCR cDNA library carried sample-specific barcodes on both ends. TCRdb re-called the 5' RACE reads through MiXCR, storing one row per CDR3 protein. The table lists 400,000 or so distinct CDR3 sequences, roughly 27% of them singletons, with roughly 5.5% in the top ten. This clonotype was counted many times. The TCR sequence derives from a woman aged 18-49 years in good health. The sequenced material came from PBMCs.

The CDR3 protein is CASSRDRLDTQYF. In DNA form, the CDR3 reads TGCGCCAGCAGCCGCGACAGGTTGGATACGCAGTATTTT. V and J are TRBV5-1 and TRBJ2-3, with D possibly being TRBD1 (6 bases). This CDR3 is 13 amino acids long. The V and J ends lost 4 bases and 6 bases respectively, with 12 bases between them. Germline assignment: CDR1 SGHRS and CDR2 YFSETQ.